Presented here are 17 T cell receptor beta chains from one specimen sequenced in a study of blood T cell repertoires in COVID-19. The repertoire was sequenced with immunoSEQ multiplex PCR; TCRdb's copy has only in-frame clones and lacks some. This sample yields around 450,000 clones, of which roughly 87% are seen a single time; around 0.6% belongs to the top ten. The sequenced material came from PBMCs or T cells enriched from blood (not recorded which). These receptors were collected from a man in his late teens or twenties who had recovered from COVID-19.

Note on this clone: In the same sample, other DNA sequences code for this CDR3. This chain's CDR3 is CASSYGQNTEAFF. DNA of the CDR3: TGTGCCAGCAGTTACGGACAGAACACTGAAGCTTTCTTT. The chain is built from TRBV6-5 and TRBJ1-1; maybe TRBD1 (5 bases). Germline loops: CDR1 MNHEY, CDR2 SVGAGI. V was clipped by 2 bases and J by 1 base, with 5 bases between them. CDR3 length: 13 amino acids.

The chain carries TRBV2 and TRBJ1-6, with 7 bases aligning to TRBD1. CDR1 is SNHLY, CDR2 FYNNEI, per germline. V was clipped by 0 bases and J by 7 bases; unmatched bases: 6. The length of the CDR3 is 16 residues. In DNA, the CDR3 is TGTGCCAGCAGTGAAGCCCCGGGACAGTTAAATTCACCCCTCCACTTT. It codes for CASSEAPGQLNSPLHF.

CDR3 nucleotides: TGTGCCAGCTCACCCCGCACAGGAACTGGGGAGACCCAGTACTTC. It specifies CASSPRTGTGETQYF. The V and J genes are TRBV18 and TRBJ2-5, with a weak D call TRBD1 (5 bases). The V gene's germline CDR1 is KGHSH and CDR2 LQKENI. The V gene lost 3 bases and the J gene lost 5 bases, with 16 bases spanning the gap. This CDR3 has 15 amino acids.

This clone was counted once. The chain has TRBV28 and TRBJ1-4; 8 bases agree with TRBD1. The CDR3 extends over 15 amino acids. Germline CDR1 reads MDHEN; CDR2 reads SYDVKM. Germline trimming cut 4 bases from V and 6 bases from J; bases unmatched to any gene: 7. The CDR3, as DNA: TGTGCCAGCAGTTCCTCCGGGACAGGAGATGAAAAACTGTTTTTT. Encoded protein: CASSSSGTGDEKLFF.

This chain links TRBV30 with TRBJ2-1; D gene unclear. This CDR3 has 12 residues. The ends were cut back, 5 bases at V and 5 bases at J, with 10 bases in the middle. CDR1 is GTSNPN, CDR2 SVGIG, per germline (reference sequence). The CDR3 loop reads CAWAPSDNEQFF. The CDR3 region has the DNA TGTGCCTGGGCCCCCTCGGACAATGAGCAGTTCTTC.

This chain connects TRBV5-5 to TRBJ1-4, with D possibly TRBD1 on 5 matching bases. Trimming left V 5 bases short and J 3 bases short, with 11 bases between. The CDR3 is 14 amino acids. CDR1 SGHKS and CDR2 YYEKEE come from the germline V gene (reference sequence). DNA for the CDR3: TGTGCCAGCAGATGGGGGGAAGCTAATGAAAAACTGTTTTTT. It codes for CASRWGEANEKLFF.

The chain uses TRBV12-3 or TRBV12-4 and TRBJ2-5, with D maybe TRBD1 (5 bases). This CDR3 has 13 residues. Trimming removed 6 bases from V and 2 bases from J, with 10 bases in between. The CDR3 nucleotides are TGTGCCAGCAGCCGACAGAGACAAGAGACCCAGTACTTC. Its translation: CASSRQRQETQYF.

The V gene is TRBV11-3, the J gene TRBJ1-3; 9 positions match TRBD1. J gave up 3 bases and V 5 bases, and 5 bases lay outside the gene matches. The CDR3 is 15 amino acids. CDR1 and CDR2 from the germline V gene are SGHNT and YENEEA. The CDR3 is CASSATGGSGNTIYF. As DNA, the CDR3 is TGTGCCAGCAGCGCGACAGGGGGAAGTGGAAACACCATATATTTT.

This chain connects TRBV5-4 to TRBJ1-1; 7 nucleotides match TRBD1. V gave up 0 bases and J gave up 11 bases; unmatched junction bases: 4. This CDR3 is built from 12 residues. From germline, CDR1 is SGHNT and CDR2 YYREEE (reference sequence). CDR3 in amino acids: CASSLAGRGAFF. CDR3 coding DNA: TGTGCCAGCAGCTTGGCGGGCAGGGGGGCTTTCTTT.

The chain is built from TRBV5-1 and TRBJ2-1; TRBD2 might be the D (7 bases). The germline gives CDR1 SGHRS, CDR2 YFSETQ. Trimming left V 4 bases short and J 2 bases short, with 13 bases between. This CDR3 comprises 15 residues. CDR3 DNA sequence: TGCGCCAGCAGCCCAGGGGAGGGACCCTACAATGAGCAGTTCTTC. Protein product: CASSPGEGPYNEQFF.

Only one count was recorded for this clone. The chain couples TRBV2 to TRBJ2-3; perhaps TRBD2 as D (6 bases). The CDR3 is 14 amino acids. Germline lookup yields CDR1 SNHLY and CDR2 FYNNEI. V lost 4 bases, J lost 4 bases, and 12 bases lay in between. CDR3 nucleotide sequence: TGTGCCAGCAGTGTGACTAGTCTGGCAGATACGCAGTATTTT. The encoded protein is CASSVTSLADTQYF.

The chain's CDR3 is CASSMTGVVEKLFF. The CDR3, as DNA: TGTGCCAGTAGTATGACAGGGGTGGTCGAAAAACTGTTTTTT. This chain links TRBV19 with TRBJ1-4, with 8 positions matching TRBD1. With 3 bases clipped from V and 8 bases from J, the junction kept 5 bases outside the gene matches. This CDR3 has 14 residues. CDR1 and CDR2 from the germline V gene are LNHDA and SQIVND (reference sequence).

This chain joins TRBV24-1 and TRBJ2-3, with TRBD1 matching 7 bases. With 11 bases clipped from V and 2 bases from J, the junction kept 6 bases outside the gene matches. Germline lookup yields CDR1 KGHDR and CDR2 SFDVKD. There are 13 residues in the CDR3. CDR3 coding DNA: TGTGCCATAGGACAGGCCCCCACAGATACGCAGTATTTT. This translates into CAIGQAPTDTQYF.

This chain joins TRBV9 and TRBJ1-3; unclear D gene. The germline V and J ends were trimmed by 0 bases and 4 bases, with 11 bases remaining between them. The CDR3 sequence is 15 residues long. Germline V lookup: CDR1 SGDLS, CDR2 YYNGEE. CDR3 residues: CASSVEELPGNTIYF. The CDR3 DNA reads as TGTGCCAGCAGCGTAGAAGAACTCCCAGGAAACACCATATATTTT.

The J gene is TRBJ2-3, the V gene TRBV7-6; 11 positions match TRBD2. Germline assignment: CDR1 SGHVS and CDR2 FNYEAQ. Germline trimming cut 5 bases from V and 0 bases from J; bases unmatched to any gene: 10. The CDR3 totals 18 residues. CDR3 nucleotides: TGTGCCAGCAGCCTTAGGGGACTAGCGGAAGCTAGCACAGATACGCAGTATTTT. Residues: CASSLRGLAEASTDTQYF.

The chain has TRBV7-8 and TRBJ1-5, with D possibly matching TRBD1 (6 bases). Germline V gene sequence: CDR1 SGHVS, CDR2 FQNEAQ. V gave up 5 bases and J gave up 6 bases, with 14 bases separating them. The CDR3 runs 14 residues. DNA for the CDR3: TGTGCCAGCAGCCTGGCGGGGGCAGGTCAGCCCCAGCATTTT. It codes for CASSLAGAGQPQHF. The full variable domain, with the rest looked up from reference TRBV7-8 and TRBJ1-5, is GAGVSQSPRYKVAKRGQDVALRCDPISGHVSLFWYQQALGQGPEFLTYFQNEAQLDKSGLPSDRFFAERPEGSVSTLKIQRTQQEDSAVYLCASSLAGAGQPQHFGDGTRLSIL.

Of note for this clone: This sample includes further DNA sequences coding for the same CDR3. The CDR3 sequence is CASSLGGGVNTEAFF. The CDR3 DNA is TGTGCCAGCAGCTTGGGGGGAGGGGTGAACACTGAAGCTTTCTTT. The chain carries TRBV5-5 and TRBJ1-1; the D gene is possibly TRBD1 (5 bases). Trimming pared 0 bases from V and 0 bases from J, leaving 9 bases between. Germline assignment: CDR1 SGHKS and CDR2 YYEKEE (reference sequence). The CDR3 is 15 residues long.